This passage covers 2 T cell receptor beta chains from one sample sequenced in a study of blood T cell repertoires in COVID-19. Some clones are missing from TCRdb's copy, which holds only in-frame ones; the method was immunoSEQ multiplex PCR. The sample carries around 330,000 clones, 70% to 90% recorded once. The specimen was peripheral blood. These receptors were obtained from a woman in her forties or fifties with active or convalescent COVID-19.

The chain has TRBV6-4 and TRBJ1-1, with TRBD1 matching over 12 bases. The CDR3 is made up of 14 amino acids. With 4 bases clipped from V and 7 bases from J, the junction kept 4 bases outside the gene matches. The germline V gene has CDR1 MRHNA and CDR2 SNTAGT. CDR3 sequence: CASSVGQGAGEAFF. The CDR3 nucleotides read TGTGCCAGCAGTGTGGGACAGGGGGCAGGTGAAGCTTTCTTT.

The chain uses TRBV28 and TRBJ1-5; D ambiguous. Trimming shortened V by 6 bases and J by 2 bases, and 20 bases separated the two germline ends. This CDR3 comprises 17 residues. The germline V gene has CDR1 MDHEN and CDR2 SYDVKM. CDR3 in DNA: TGTGCCAGCAGAACCCGAGTCGGGTTGGTGGGCAATCAGCCCCAGCATTTT. Its protein is CASRTRVGLVGNQPQHF.